Presented here are 11 T cell receptor beta chains from one specimen sequenced in a study of cytomegalovirus exposure and HLA in healthy donors. Profiling relied on immunoSEQ multiplex PCR, and the TCRdb table lists in-frame clones only, not all of them. This sample has about 64,000 clones, with 85% to 95% found just once. Source material: PBMCs. These receptors all stem from a woman between 18 and 29 years old in good health and CMV-seropositive.

The gene calls are TRBV5-1 and TRBJ2-1; 9 bases agree with TRBD2. CDR3 length: 14 residues. Germline CDR1 and CDR2: SGHRS and YFSETQ. After removal of 0 bases from V and 7 bases from J, the junction contained 2 bases not matched to a gene. The CDR3 loop is CASSLVSGSNEQFF. The CDR3 coding sequence is TGCGCCAGCAGCTTGGTTAGCGGGAGTAATGAGCAGTTCTTC.

The chain is built from TRBV10-3 and TRBJ1-2; 10 bases match TRBD1. This CDR3 spans 17 amino acids. CDR1 is ENHRY and CDR2 is SYGVKD in the germline V gene. Trimming took 3 bases from V and 1 from J; bases not matched to a gene: 8. The CDR3, as DNA: TGTGCCATCAGTGAACCTACCGGGACAGGGGTTAACTATGGCTACACCTTC. Encoded protein: CAISEPTGTGVNYGYTF.

The chain employs TRBV6-5 and TRBJ1-1; 7 nucleotides match TRBD1. CDR3 size: 14 residues. J was trimmed by 3 bases and V by 0 bases; bases with no gene match: 1. Looked up from germline, CDR1 is MNHEY and CDR2 is SVGAGI. In DNA, the CDR3 is TGTGCCAGCAGTTACTCCACAGGGGACACTGAAGCTTTCTTT. It yields the protein CASSYSTGDTEAFF.

V gene TRBV27 combines with J gene TRBJ2-7, with TRBD1 as a possible D gene (5 bases). The V end lost 3 bases, the J end lost 0 bases, and 6 bases lay between the germline ends. The V gene's germline CDR1 is MNHEY and CDR2 SMNVEV (reference sequence). This CDR3 spans 13 amino acids. CDR3 residues: CASSFDSSYEQYF. Written as DNA, the CDR3 is TGTGCCAGCAGTTTCGACAGCTCCTACGAGCAGTACTTC.

This chain joins TRBV18 and TRBJ1-1; TRBD1 is a possible D gene (6 bases). Trimming removed 3 bases from V and 0 bases from J, with 11 bases in between. The V gene's germline CDR1 is KGHSH and CDR2 LQKENI. CDR3 size: 15 residues. The CDR3 DNA reads as TGTGCCAGCTCACCTGGGGACATTATGAACACTGAAGCTTTCTTT. Encoded protein: CASSPGDIMNTEAFF.

The chain joins TRBV11-1 to TRBJ1-1; no reliable D call. Germline loops: CDR1 SGHAT, CDR2 FQDESV (reference sequence). The CDR3 totals 11 residues. V was trimmed by 7 bases and J by 2 bases, leaving 5 bases between them. The CDR3 DNA reads as TGTGCCAGCACCCATAACACTGAAGCTTTCTTT. Its translation is CASTHNTEAFF. Filled out from reference TRBV11-1 and TRBJ1-1, the complete variable domain reads EAEVAQSPRYKITEKSQAVAFWCDPISGHATLYWYRQILGQGPELLVQFQDESVVDDSQLPKDRFSAERLKGVDSTLKIQPAELGDSAMYLCASTHNTEAFFGQGTRLTVV.

Worth noting for this clone: Additional DNA sequences in this sample encode the identical CDR3. This chain connects TRBV11-2 to TRBJ2-7, with 7 positions matching TRBD1. CDR1 SGHAT and CDR2 FQNNGV come from the germline V gene. The CDR3 runs to 15 residues. Trimming at V came to 5 bases and at J to 2 bases, leaving 9 bases not matched to a gene. CDR3 DNA sequence: TGTGCCAGCAGCCTCTCCGGGACAGAGACCTACGAGCAGTACTTC. This encodes CASSLSGTETYEQYF. Full variable domain (missing parts from reference TRBV11-2 and TRBJ2-7): EAGVAQSPRYKIIEKRQSVAFWCNPISGHATLYWYQQILGQGPKLLIQFQNNGVVDDSQLPKDRFSAERLKGVDSTLKIQPAKLEDSAVYLCASSLSGTETYEQYFGPGTRLTVT.

The chain joins TRBV7-2 to TRBJ2-6, with D possibly matching TRBD1 (8 bases). Germline assignment: CDR1 SGHTA and CDR2 FQGNSA. Trimming left V 4 bases short and J 7 bases short, with 26 bases between. The CDR3 consists of 19 residues. CDR3 region: CASSSAQGGVGSAANVLTF. The CDR3 coding sequence is TGTGCCAGCAGCTCTGCACAGGGGGGGGTGGGCTCTGCTGCCAACGTCCTGACTTTC.

The chain recombines TRBV27 with TRBJ2-2, with 10 bases identical to TRBD2. Germline lookup yields CDR1 MNHEY and CDR2 SMNVEV (reference sequence). The V gene end was trimmed by 4 bases and the J gene end by 9 bases; junction bases not matched to a gene: 8. The CDR3 sequence is 15 residues long. The CDR3 loop reads CASSSPLAGRRELFF. The CDR3 DNA is TGTGCCAGCAGTTCCCCACTAGCGGGAAGAAGGGAGCTGTTTTTT.

The chain carries TRBV5-6 and TRBJ2-5, with 10 bases matching TRBD1. The trim removed 3 bases at V and 6 bases at J, leaving 8 bases unmatched. The CDR3 runs 15 residues. Looked up from germline, CDR1 is SGHDT and CDR2 is YYEEEE. The CDR3 is CASSSRGQGVKTQYF. CDR3 DNA sequence: TGTGCCAGCAGCTCGAGAGGACAGGGGGTGAAGACCCAGTACTTC.

The J gene is TRBJ2-7, the V gene TRBV28; D remains ambiguous. The length of the CDR3 is 11 residues. With 6 bases removed from V and 1 base from J, the gap between germline ends came to 4 bases. The germline CDR1 and CDR2 sequences are MDHEN and SYDVKM. The CDR3 protein is CASSQSYEQYF. CDR3 nucleotides: TGTGCCAGCAGCCAGTCCTACGAGCAGTACTTC.